This TCR beta chain derives from a study of regulatory T cells in long-lasting Graves disease. Across the whole study: Antithyroid drugs had been taken by newly diagnosed Graves' patients for under 3 months. General study findings and limits: Persistent patients shared more public clonotypes (over 2,500) than new patients (approximately 1,000).

Indicated time point: newly diagnosed GD, antithyroid drugs for less than 3 months. Generation of the TCR library employed RNA extracted from PBMCs. The V gene's germline CDR1 is LGHDT and CDR2 YNNKEL (reference sequence). There are 15 residues in the CDR3. Relying on iRepertoire HTBI primers and Arm-PCR of CDR3 regions, the team built TCR beta libraries. In the original processing: Among the samples, 50 to 80 TRBV and 14 TRBJ segments were identified. MiXCR, run by TCRdb on the multiplex PCR reads, gives a single entry per CDR3 protein. TCRdb, not the original authors, processed these V and J calls. The sample lists around 400,000 distinct CDR3 sequences, about 15% seen once, with approximately 7.8% in the top ten. A few counts support this clonotype. Its antigen is unknown. A single base separates this from a much larger clone, so it may be a read error. This sample was shared with a second study, whose subject was T cells in Graves' hyperthyroidism and ophthalmopathy. That publication notes: During a first-round RT-PCR of the TCR CDR3, the HTBI primer set was used.

The clonotype originates from a woman aged 40 to 49 with Graves disease. This specimen was peripheral blood mononuclear cells (PBMCs), taken at new diagnosis, from a patient treated with antithyroid drugs. J is TRBJ2-1 and V is TRBV3-1; 13 bases line up with TRBD2. CDR3 sequence reads: CVSSPGLAGEGRQFF. As DNA, the CDR3 is TGTGTCAGCAGCCCCGGACTAGCGGGAGAGGGTAGGCAGTTCTTC.